Listed here are 32 T cell receptor beta chains from one sample, sequenced in a study of blood T cell repertoires in COVID-19. TCRdb's copy holds only in-frame clones and misses some; the assay was immunoSEQ multiplex PCR. The sample carries under 60,000 clones, around 83% recorded once. Sequenced material: peripheral blood. These TCRs come from a human donor in a cohort sampled during active COVID-19.

The chain couples TRBV18 to TRBJ2-3, with D unresolved. The CDR3 runs to 12 residues. CDR1 and CDR2 (germline): KGHSH, LQKENI. V lost 6 bases, J lost 6 bases, and 10 bases lay in between. The CDR3 nucleotides are TGTGCCAGCTCGGTGGGCGCGGATACGCAGTATTTT. This sequence encodes CASSVGADTQYF.

CDR3 nucleotide sequence: TGTGCCAGTAGCCCAATGCCCGGGGGGCTCGAAGAGACCCAGTACTTC. Its protein product is CASSPMPGGLEETQYF. This chain connects TRBV19 to TRBJ2-5, with D tentatively TRBD2 (7 bases). With 6 bases removed from V and 3 bases from J, the gap between germline ends came to 20 bases. The CDR3 is 16 residues long. CDR1 is LNHDA, CDR2 SQIVND, per germline (reference sequence).

This chain links TRBV28 with TRBJ2-2; 13 bases line up with TRBD2. CDR1 and CDR2 (germline): MDHEN, SYDVKM. Unmatched junction bases numbered 7, after V lost 7 bases and J lost 2 bases. The CDR3 consists of 17 residues. In nucleotides, the CDR3 is TGTGCCAGCACCATACTAGCGGGGGGGCCTAACACCGGGGAGCTGTTTTTT. Amino acids: CASTILAGGPNTGELFF.

The rearrangement uses TRBV19 and TRBJ1-6, with D unresolved. This CDR3 spans 14 amino acids. V was shortened by 8 bases and J by 6 bases, with 14 bases between the two germline ends. Per germline, CDR1 LNHDA and CDR2 SQIVND (reference sequence). The CDR3 nucleotides are TGTGCCAGTTCAATACAGCCCCCTAATTCACCCCTCCACTTT. Amino acids: CASSIQPPNSPLHF.

This rearrangement joins TRBV2 to TRBJ2-1, with D tentatively TRBD2 (5 bases). V was clipped by 8 bases and J by 7 bases, with 18 bases between them. The CDR3 consists of 14 residues. In germline, CDR1 is SNHLY, CDR2 FYNNEI. CDR3 sequence (DNA): TGTGCCAGCGGGGAGACTGGGGTTGGGAATGAGCAGTTCTTC. It codes for CASGETGVGNEQFF.

The chain couples TRBV18 to TRBJ2-7; TRBD1 matches at 9 bases. Trimming cost V 6 bases and J 7 bases; bases outside gene matches: 7. CDR3 length: 13 residues. CDR1 and CDR2 (germline): KGHSH, LQKENI. The DNA for the CDR3 is TGTGCCAGCTCCCGGGACAGGGATAAAGAGCAGTACTTC. Translating gives CASSRDRDKEQYF. Combining the CDR3 with reference TRBV18 and TRBJ2-7 gives the whole variable domain NAGVMQNPRHLVRRRGQEARLRCSPMKGHSHVYWYRQLPEEGLKFMVYLQKENIIDESGMPKERFSAEFPKEGPSILRIQQVVRGDSAAYFCASSRDRDKEQYFGPGTRLTVT.

The V call is TRBV20-1, the J call TRBJ2-7, with a weak D call TRBD1 (7 bases). V dropped 3 bases and J dropped 3 bases, with 15 bases sitting between them. This CDR3 is built from 14 residues. Germline V gene sequence: CDR1 DFQATT, CDR2 SNEGSKA (reference sequence). In DNA form, the CDR3 reads TGCAGTGCTAGTCCCAGGGGGAGGATCTACGAGCAGTACTTC. Translation: CSASPRGRIYEQYF.

The J gene is TRBJ2-1, the V gene TRBV11-2; 10 positions agree with TRBD2. Germline V gene sequence: CDR1 SGHAT, CDR2 FQNNGV. The V and J ends lost 4 bases and 7 bases, in that order; junction bases with no gene match: 19. CDR3 length equals 19 residues. In nucleotides, the CDR3 is TGTGCCAGCAGCTCCGACGTCTCAAGCGGGGGGGCACGGTGGAATGAGCAGTTCTTC. Its translation: CASSSDVSSGGARWNEQFF.

This chain links TRBV7-8 with TRBJ1-5; a weak D match, TRBD1 (6 bases). V lost 0 bases and J 6 bases, leaving 18 bases between the germline ends. CDR1 is SGHVS, CDR2 FQNEAQ, per germline. The CDR3 sequence is 17 residues long. In DNA, the CDR3 is TGTGCCAGCAGCTTAGCCATCGTTAGGGGGGGGAGTCAGCCCCAGCATTTT. Its translation: CASSLAIVRGGSQPQHF.

This chain joins TRBV5-1 and TRBJ2-5; D possibly corresponds to TRBD2 (6 bases). CDR3 length: 14 amino acids. Germline CDR1 SGHRS, CDR2 YFSETQ. V was cut by 4 bases and J by 2 bases, with 12 bases left in between. The CDR3 reads CASSRGTSQETQYF. The DNA of the CDR3 is TGCGCCAGCAGCCGGGGGACCTCACAAGAGACCCAGTACTTC.

The rearrangement uses TRBV19 and TRBJ1-1, with 9 bases fitting TRBD1. The germline gives CDR1 LNHDA, CDR2 SQIVND (reference sequence). This CDR3 is 15 amino acids long. The J segment lost 4 bases and the V segment lost 5 bases, leaving 8 bases of the junction unmatched. CDR3 residues: CASSQQGAMGTEAFF. The CDR3 bases are TGTGCCAGTAGTCAACAGGGGGCGATGGGCACTGAAGCTTTCTTT.

This sequence joins TRBV5-5 and TRBJ2-1, with D possibly being TRBD1 (5 bases). Trimming shortened V by 0 bases and J by 6 bases, and 13 bases separated the two germline ends. Per germline, CDR1 SGHKS and CDR2 YYEKEE (reference sequence). This CDR3 is built from 15 residues. The CDR3 here is CASSLEQGGTNEQFF. The CDR3, as DNA: TGTGCCAGCAGCTTGGAGCAGGGTGGTACCAATGAGCAGTTCTTC.

V usage is TRBV5-6 and J usage is TRBJ2-4, with 9 bases fitting TRBD2. CDR1 SGHDT and CDR2 YYEEEE come from the germline V gene. Trimming removed 4 bases from V and 3 bases from J; junction bases left unmatched: 5. The CDR3 extends over 15 amino acids. The DNA of the CDR3 is TGTGCCAGCAGCCAAATAGCGGGAGACAAAAACATTCAGTACTTC. This translates into CASSQIAGDKNIQYF. Full variable domain (rest looked up from reference TRBV5-6 and TRBJ2-4): DAGVTQSPTHLIKTRGQQVTLRCSPKSGHDTVSWYQQALGQGPQFIFQYYEEEERQRGNFPDRFSGHQFPNYSSELNVNALLLGDSALYLCASSQIAGDKNIQYFGAGTRLSVL.

The CDR3, as DNA: TGTGCCAGCAGCCAAGTCAGCGGGGGGGTAGGGGCCCAGTACTTC. Translation gives CASSQVSGGVGAQYF. J is TRBJ2-5 and V is TRBV3-1 (or the pseudogene TRBV3-2); 10 bases are shared with TRBD2. CDR1 is LGHDT, CDR2 YNNKEL, per germline (reference sequence). The CDR3 contains 15 residues. Trimming at V came to 1 base and at J to 9 bases, leaving 8 bases not matched to a gene.

CDR3 residues: CASSPRDRGNEQYF. The CDR3 bases are TGCGCCAGCAGCCCCCGGGACAGGGGGAACGAGCAGTACTTC. The chain employs TRBV5-1 and TRBJ2-7; 11 bases align to TRBD1. The CDR3 is 14 residues long. In germline, CDR1 is SGHRS, CDR2 YFSETQ. After removal of 4 bases from V and 5 bases from J, the junction contained 5 bases not matched to a gene.

As DNA, the CDR3 is TGTGCCAGCAGCCCAGGGGGTCGAGGTTCACCCCTCCACTTT. As protein: CASSPGGRGSPLHF. The chain combines TRBV14 with TRBJ1-6, with 7 positions matching TRBD1. The CDR3 is made up of 14 amino acids. The V gene end was trimmed by 4 bases and the J gene end by 9 bases; junction bases not matched to a gene: 6. Germline-derived CDR1 and CDR2 are SGHDN and FVKESK.

CDR3 DNA: TGCGCCAGCAGCTTGCGGCCTAGCGGAGTGACGAGCACAGATACGCAGTATTTT. Its translation is CASSLRPSGVTSTDTQYF. The chain is built from TRBV5-1 and TRBJ2-3; TRBD2 matches 7 bases. The CDR3 spans 18 residues. V shed 1 base, J shed 0 bases, and the junction held 11 bases outside the gene matches. The germline gives CDR1 SGHRS, CDR2 YFSETQ.

This chain uses TRBV9 with TRBJ2-1; tentatively, D is TRBD2 (6 bases). The germline V and J ends were trimmed by 0 bases and 7 bases, with 11 bases remaining between them. CDR1 is SGDLS, CDR2 YYNGEE, per germline. The CDR3 loop spans 14 amino acids. CDR3 bases: TGTGCCAGCAGCGTAGTGGTGGGGGGAAATGAGCAGTTCTTC. This encodes CASSVVVGGNEQFF.

CDR3 sequence (DNA): TGTGCCAGCAGCTTATTGGGGACTACTTACAATGAGCAGTTCTTC. It yields the protein CASSLLGTTYNEQFF. V and J are TRBV7-8 and TRBJ2-1, with 7 positions matching TRBD2. Germline CDR1 reads SGHVS; CDR2 reads FQNEAQ. The V segment lost 2 bases and the J segment 4 bases; nucleotides outside the gene matches: 5. The CDR3 totals 15 residues. Full variable domain (missing parts from reference TRBV7-8 and TRBJ2-1): GAGVSQSPRYKVAKRGQDVALRCDPISGHVSLFWYQQALGQGPEFLTYFQNEAQLDKSGLPSDRFFAERPEGSVSTLKIQRTQQEDSAVYLCASSLLGTTYNEQFFGPGTRLTVL.

The V and J genes are TRBV5-1 and TRBJ2-7; D gene uncertain. With 0 bases removed from V and 6 bases from J, the gap between germline ends came to 13 bases. Germline loops: CDR1 SGHRS, CDR2 YFSETQ. The CDR3 is made up of 14 amino acids. In DNA form, the CDR3 reads TGCGCCAGCAGCTTGGAACAGTCCGCCATCGAGCAGTACTTC. Protein: CASSLEQSAIEQYF.

The chain couples TRBV5-1 to TRBJ1-6; 9 nucleotides agree with TRBD1. With V trimmed by 3 bases and J by 7 bases, 5 bases remained unmatched. The CDR3 runs to 15 residues. CDR1 and CDR2 from the germline V gene are SGHRS and YFSETQ. CDR3: CASSSRTGDNSPLHF. CDR3 DNA sequence: TGCGCCAGCAGCTCCCGGACAGGGGACAATTCACCCCTCCACTTT.

The rearrangement joins TRBV7-8 to TRBJ1-4; 9 bases are a match to TRBD1. CDR1 is SGHVS, CDR2 FQNEAQ, per germline. The CDR3 contains 15 residues. The junction had 11 bases not matched to a gene; V was cut back by 5 bases and J by 10 bases. The CDR3 DNA sequence: TGTGCCAGCAGCCCCACCGGGACAGGGTTTCCAAAACTGTTTTTT. As protein: CASSPTGTGFPKLFF.

The chain uses TRBV18 and TRBJ2-7; D unresolved. The CDR3 sequence is 16 residues long. The V end lost 3 bases, the J end lost 0 bases, and 15 bases lay between the germline ends. Germline CDR1 is KGHSH and CDR2 is LQKENI. The DNA of the CDR3 is TGTGCCAGCTCACCTAGTGACCTTTCTAGCTCCTACGAGCAGTACTTC. Its translation: CASSPSDLSSSYEQYF.

The rearrangement joins TRBV9 to TRBJ2-2; 7 positions agree with TRBD2. This CDR3 region has 14 residues. Germline trimming cut 6 bases from V and 7 bases from J; bases unmatched to any gene: 9. Germline CDR1 reads SGDLS; CDR2 reads YYNGEE. In nucleotides, the CDR3 is TGTGCCAGCACCGCGGGGAGGGTCTTCGGGGAGCTGTTTTTT. Its translation: CASTAGRVFGELFF.

This clone occurred once. The gene calls are TRBV3-1 (or the pseudogene TRBV3-2) and TRBJ2-7; no definite D call. The germline V gene encodes CDR1 LGHDT and CDR2 YNNKEL (reference sequence). The CDR3 totals 14 residues. The V gene lost 0 bases and the J gene lost 4 bases, with 10 bases spanning the gap. The CDR3 nucleotides are TGTGCCAGCAGCCAAGATTACTACCGATACGAGCAGTACTTC. Translated, it gives CASSQDYYRYEQYF.

This CDR3 reads CASNSQGSYEQYF. The CDR3 nucleotides read TGCGCCAGCAACTCGCAGGGTTCCTACGAGCAGTACTTC. V is TRBV5-1 and J is TRBJ2-7; possibly TRBD1 for D (5 bases). There are 13 residues in the CDR3. V was cut by 6 bases and J by 1 base, with 11 bases left in between. CDR1 and CDR2 (germline): SGHRS, YFSETQ.

This clone was seen a handful of times. This chain connects TRBV2 to TRBJ2-3, with D possibly TRBD2 on 7 matching bases. Germline V gene sequence: CDR1 SNHLY, CDR2 FYNNEI. Between the trimmed V and J ends, which lost 8 bases and 0 bases, there was a span of 12 bases. CDR3 size: 14 residues. CDR3: CASLRGASTDTQYF. DNA of the CDR3: TGTGCCAGCCTCCGGGGGGCTAGCACAGATACGCAGTATTTT.

The rearrangement joins TRBV30 to TRBJ2-4, with 7 nucleotides matching TRBD2. Trimming removed 0 bases from V and 2 bases from J; junction bases left unmatched: 4. Germline V gene sequence: CDR1 GTSNPN, CDR2 SVGIG (reference sequence). The CDR3 runs 15 residues. The CDR3 sequence is CAWSVPGLTKNIQYF. The DNA of the CDR3 is TGTGCCTGGAGTGTACCGGGACTAACCAAAAACATTCAGTACTTC.

This clone was seen a handful of times. The chain joins TRBV5-1 to TRBJ1-6, with D perhaps TRBD1 (5 bases). Looked up from germline, CDR1 is SGHRS and CDR2 is YFSETQ. The length of the CDR3 is 15 residues. Trimming stripped 4 bases from V and 3 bases from J, with 11 bases between. As DNA, the CDR3 is TGCGCCAGCAGCCTGACAGAGCGCTATAATTCACCCCTCCACTTT. This codes for CASSLTERYNSPLHF.

V gene TRBV11-2 combines with J gene TRBJ2-7, with D unresolved. This CDR3 comprises 17 residues. Germline assignment: CDR1 SGHAT and CDR2 FQNNGV. V lost 0 bases and J lost 1, with 16 bases in between. The CDR3 DNA reads as TGTGCCAGCAGCTTAGATAGTGGTTGGGCCATTTCCTACGAGCAGTACTTC. Residues: CASSLDSGWAISYEQYF.

This sequence joins TRBV11-2 and TRBJ1-2; D is possibly TRBD1 (5 bases). The V gene lost 1 base and the J gene lost 7 bases, with 16 bases spanning the gap. CDR3 length: 15 amino acids. Germline V gene sequence: CDR1 SGHAT, CDR2 FQNNGV. CDR3 nucleotide sequence: TGTGCCAGCAGCTTAGGCCCGGCGGGGGAGGGTGGCTACACCTTC. Translation gives CASSLGPAGEGGYTF.

This clone was observed a few times. V usage is TRBV19 and J usage is TRBJ1-2; no firm D call. With 3 bases removed from V and 2 bases from J, the gap between germline ends came to 10 bases. This CDR3 region has 14 residues. In germline, CDR1 is LNHDA, CDR2 SQIVND (reference sequence). CDR3 sequence reads: CASSIKVENYGYTF. CDR3 bases: TGTGCCAGTAGTATCAAGGTGGAGAACTATGGCTACACCTTC.